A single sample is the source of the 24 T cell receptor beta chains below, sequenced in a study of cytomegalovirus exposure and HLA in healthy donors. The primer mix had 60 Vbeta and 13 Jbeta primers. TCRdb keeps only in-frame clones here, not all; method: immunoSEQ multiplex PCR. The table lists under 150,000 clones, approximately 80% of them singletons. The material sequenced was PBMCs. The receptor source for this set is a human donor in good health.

The CDR3 DNA reads as TGTGCCAGCAGTGAAGCCCGGGGACTATACGAGCAGTACTTC. Its translation is CASSEARGLYEQYF. The rearrangement links TRBV6-1 to TRBJ2-7; 7 bases are shared with TRBD2. V shed 0 bases, J shed 4 bases, and the junction held 3 bases outside the gene matches. Germline-derived CDR1 and CDR2 are MNHNS and SASEGT. CDR3 length: 14 amino acids.

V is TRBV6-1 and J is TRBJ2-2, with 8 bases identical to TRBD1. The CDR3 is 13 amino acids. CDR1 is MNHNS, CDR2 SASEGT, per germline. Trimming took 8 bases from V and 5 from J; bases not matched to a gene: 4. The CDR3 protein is CASDRGWTGELFF. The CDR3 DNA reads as TGTGCCAGCGACAGGGGTTGGACCGGGGAGCTGTTTTTT.

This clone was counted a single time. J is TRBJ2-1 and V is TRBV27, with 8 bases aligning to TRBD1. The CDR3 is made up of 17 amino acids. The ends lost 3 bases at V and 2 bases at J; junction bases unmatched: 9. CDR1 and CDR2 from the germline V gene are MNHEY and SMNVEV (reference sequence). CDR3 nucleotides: TGTGCCAGCAGTTTCGAACAAACAGGGGGACCCTACAATGAGCAGTTCTTC. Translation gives CASSFEQTGGPYNEQFF.

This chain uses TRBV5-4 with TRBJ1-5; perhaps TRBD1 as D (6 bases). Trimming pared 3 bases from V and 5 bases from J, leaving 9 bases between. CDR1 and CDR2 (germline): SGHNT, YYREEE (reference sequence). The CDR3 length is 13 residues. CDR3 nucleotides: TGTGCCAGCAGCTCGACAGGTTATCAGCCCCAGCATTTT. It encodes CASSSTGYQPQHF.

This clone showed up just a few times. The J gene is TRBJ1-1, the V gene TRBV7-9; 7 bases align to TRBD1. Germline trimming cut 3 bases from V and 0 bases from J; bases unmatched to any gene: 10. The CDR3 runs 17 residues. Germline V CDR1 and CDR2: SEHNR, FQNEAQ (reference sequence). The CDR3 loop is CASSLPGQIYMNTEAFF. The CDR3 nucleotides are TGTGCCAGCAGCTTGCCGGGACAGATTTACATGAACACTGAAGCTTTCTTT.

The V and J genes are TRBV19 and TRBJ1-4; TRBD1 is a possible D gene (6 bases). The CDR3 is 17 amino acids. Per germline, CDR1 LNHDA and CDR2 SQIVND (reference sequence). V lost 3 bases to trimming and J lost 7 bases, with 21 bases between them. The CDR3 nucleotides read TGTGCCAGTAGTATGCTATTTACGCGGGGGGCCGGTGAAAAACTGTTTTTT. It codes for CASSMLFTRGAGEKLFF.

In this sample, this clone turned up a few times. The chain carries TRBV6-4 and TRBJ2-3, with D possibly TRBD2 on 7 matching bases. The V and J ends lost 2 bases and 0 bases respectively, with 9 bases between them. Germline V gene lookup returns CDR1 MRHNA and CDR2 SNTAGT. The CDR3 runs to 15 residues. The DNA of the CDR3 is TGTGCCAGCAGTGACGGGGGGGCTAGCACAGATACGCAGTATTTT. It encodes CASSDGGASTDTQYF.

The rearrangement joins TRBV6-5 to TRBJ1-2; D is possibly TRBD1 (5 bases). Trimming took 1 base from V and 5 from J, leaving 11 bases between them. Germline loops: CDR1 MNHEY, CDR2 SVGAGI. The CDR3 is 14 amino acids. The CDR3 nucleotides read TGTGCCAGCAGTTACTTGGGGGGAGAATATGGCTACACCTTC. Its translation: CASSYLGGEYGYTF.

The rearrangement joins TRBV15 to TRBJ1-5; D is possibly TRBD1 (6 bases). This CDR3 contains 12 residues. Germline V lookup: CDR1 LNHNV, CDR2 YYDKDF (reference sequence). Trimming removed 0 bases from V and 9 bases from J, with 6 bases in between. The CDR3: CATSRDRGPQHF. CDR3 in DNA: TGTGCCACCAGCAGAGACAGGGGGCCCCAGCATTTT.

The CDR3 sequence: CASSQPRDRGLQPQHF. The CDR3 coding sequence is TGCGCCAGCAGTCAACCAAGGGACAGGGGGCTTCAGCCCCAGCATTTT. The V gene is TRBV23-1, the J gene TRBJ1-5; TRBD1 matches at 12 bases. TRBV23-1 is identified as an open reading frame with a role that is uncertain. The CDR3 loop spans 16 amino acids. V lost 2 bases to trimming and J lost 6 bases; unmatched junction nucleotides: 5.

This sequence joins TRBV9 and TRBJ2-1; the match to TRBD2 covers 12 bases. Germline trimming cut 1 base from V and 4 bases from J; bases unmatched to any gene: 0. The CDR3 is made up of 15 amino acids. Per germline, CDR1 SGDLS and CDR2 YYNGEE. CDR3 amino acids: CASSVLAGGYNEQFF. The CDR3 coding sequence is TGTGCCAGCAGCGTACTAGCGGGGGGGTACAATGAGCAGTTCTTC.

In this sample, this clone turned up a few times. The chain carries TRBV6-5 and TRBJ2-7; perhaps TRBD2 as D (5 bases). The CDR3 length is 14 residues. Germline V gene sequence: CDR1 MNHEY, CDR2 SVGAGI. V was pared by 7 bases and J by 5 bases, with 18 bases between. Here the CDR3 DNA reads TGTGCCAGCACCTCCGACCTTGCCGGGAACGAGCAGTACTTC. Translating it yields CASTSDLAGNEQYF.

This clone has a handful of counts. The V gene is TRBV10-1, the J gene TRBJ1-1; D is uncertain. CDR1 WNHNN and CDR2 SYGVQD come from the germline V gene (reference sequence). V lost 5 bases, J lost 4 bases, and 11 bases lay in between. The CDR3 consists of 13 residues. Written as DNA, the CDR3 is TGCGCCAGCAGTCTGAACAGTCGCACTGAAGCTTTCTTT. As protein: CASSLNSRTEAFF.

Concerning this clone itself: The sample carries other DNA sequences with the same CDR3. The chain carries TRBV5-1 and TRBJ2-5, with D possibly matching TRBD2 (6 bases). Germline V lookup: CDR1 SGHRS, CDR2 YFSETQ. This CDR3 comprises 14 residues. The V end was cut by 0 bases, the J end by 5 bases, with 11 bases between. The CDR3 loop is CASSLDPGEETQYF. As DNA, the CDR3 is TGCGCCAGCAGCTTGGATCCGGGGGAGGAGACCCAGTACTTC.

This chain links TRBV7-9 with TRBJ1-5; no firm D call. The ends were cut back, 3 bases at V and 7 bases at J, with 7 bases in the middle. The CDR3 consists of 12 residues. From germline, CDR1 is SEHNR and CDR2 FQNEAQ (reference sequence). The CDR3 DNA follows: TGTGCCAGCAGCTTTGTACGGCAGCCCCAGCATTTT. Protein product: CASSFVRQPQHF. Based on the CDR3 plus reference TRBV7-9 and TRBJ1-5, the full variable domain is DTGVSQNPRHKITKRGQNVTFRCDPISEHNRLYWYRQTLGQGPEFLTYFQNEAQLEKSRLLSDRFSAERPKGSFSTLEIQRTEQGDSAMYLCASSFVRQPQHFGDGTRLSIL.

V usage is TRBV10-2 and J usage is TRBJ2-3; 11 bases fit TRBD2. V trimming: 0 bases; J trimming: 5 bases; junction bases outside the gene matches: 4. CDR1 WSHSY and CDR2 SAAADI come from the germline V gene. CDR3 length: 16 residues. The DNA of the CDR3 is TGCGCCAGCAGTGAGTCGGGTAGCGGGGGGGTAGATACGCAGTATTTT. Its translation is CASSESGSGGVDTQYF.

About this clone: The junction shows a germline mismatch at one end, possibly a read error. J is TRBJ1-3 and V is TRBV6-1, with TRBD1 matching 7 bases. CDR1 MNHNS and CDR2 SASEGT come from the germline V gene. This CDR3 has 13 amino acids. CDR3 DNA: TGCGCCTTAGGGGGCGCGTGGGGAAACACCATATATTTT. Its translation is CALGGAWGNTIYF.

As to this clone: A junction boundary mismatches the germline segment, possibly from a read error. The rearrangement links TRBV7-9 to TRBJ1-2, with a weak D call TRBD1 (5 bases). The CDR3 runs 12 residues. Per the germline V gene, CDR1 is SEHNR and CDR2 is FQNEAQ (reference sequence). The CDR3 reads CSSSLGGDGYTF. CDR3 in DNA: TGTTCCAGCAGCTTGGGGGGGGATGGCTACACCTTC.

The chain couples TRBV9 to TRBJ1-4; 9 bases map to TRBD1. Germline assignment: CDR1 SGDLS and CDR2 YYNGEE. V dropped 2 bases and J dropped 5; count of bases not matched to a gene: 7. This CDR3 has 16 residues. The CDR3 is CASSVSGTGPNEKLFF. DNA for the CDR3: TGTGCCAGCAGCGTCTCCGGGACAGGGCCCAATGAAAAACTGTTTTTT.

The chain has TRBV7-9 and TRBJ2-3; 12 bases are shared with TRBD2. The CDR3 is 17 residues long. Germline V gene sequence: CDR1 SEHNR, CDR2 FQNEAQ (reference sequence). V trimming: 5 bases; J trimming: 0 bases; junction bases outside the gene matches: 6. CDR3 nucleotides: TGTGCCAGCAGCCCGTTGACTAGCGGGGGAAGCACAGATACGCAGTATTTT. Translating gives CASSPLTSGGSTDTQYF.

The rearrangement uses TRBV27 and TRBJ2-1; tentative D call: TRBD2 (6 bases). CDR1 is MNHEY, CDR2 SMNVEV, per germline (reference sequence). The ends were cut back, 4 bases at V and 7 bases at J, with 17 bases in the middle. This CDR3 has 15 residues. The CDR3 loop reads CASSSLGGPRNEQFF. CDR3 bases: TGTGCCAGCAGTTCCCTGGGGGGACCCAGGAATGAGCAGTTCTTC.

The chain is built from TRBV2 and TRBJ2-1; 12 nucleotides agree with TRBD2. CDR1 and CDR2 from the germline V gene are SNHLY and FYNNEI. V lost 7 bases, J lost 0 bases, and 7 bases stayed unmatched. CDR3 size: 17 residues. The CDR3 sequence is CASNYGLAGSSYNEQFF. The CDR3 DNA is TGTGCCAGCAACTACGGACTAGCGGGGAGCTCCTACAATGAGCAGTTCTTC.

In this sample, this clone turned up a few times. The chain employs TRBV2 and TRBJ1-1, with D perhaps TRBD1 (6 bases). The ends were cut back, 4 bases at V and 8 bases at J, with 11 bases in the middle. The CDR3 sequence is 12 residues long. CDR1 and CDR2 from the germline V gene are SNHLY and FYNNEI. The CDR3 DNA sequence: TGTGCCAGCAGTGGGGACACAGGGGAAGCTTTCTTT. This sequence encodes CASSGDTGEAFF.

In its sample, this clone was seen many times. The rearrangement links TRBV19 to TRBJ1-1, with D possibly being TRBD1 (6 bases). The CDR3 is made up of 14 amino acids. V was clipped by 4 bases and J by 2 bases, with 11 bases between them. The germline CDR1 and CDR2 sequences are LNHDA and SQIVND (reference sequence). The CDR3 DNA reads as TGTGCCAGTAGTAGAACAGGGAAAAACACTGAAGCTTTCTTT. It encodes CASSRTGKNTEAFF.